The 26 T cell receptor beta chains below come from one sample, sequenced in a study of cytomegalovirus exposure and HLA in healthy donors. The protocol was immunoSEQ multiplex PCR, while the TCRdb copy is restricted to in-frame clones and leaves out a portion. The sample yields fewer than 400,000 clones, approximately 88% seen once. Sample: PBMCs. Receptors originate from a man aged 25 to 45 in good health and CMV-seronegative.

The CDR3 is CASSLQGGTQYF. CDR3 DNA sequence: TGTGCCAGCAGTTTACAGGGGGGTACGCAGTATTTT. The chain links TRBV27 to TRBJ2-3; D possibly corresponds to TRBD1 (7 bases). The CDR3 has 12 amino acids. The V and J ends lost 2 bases and 8 bases respectively, with 8 bases between them. The V gene's germline CDR1 is MNHEY and CDR2 SMNVEV (reference sequence).

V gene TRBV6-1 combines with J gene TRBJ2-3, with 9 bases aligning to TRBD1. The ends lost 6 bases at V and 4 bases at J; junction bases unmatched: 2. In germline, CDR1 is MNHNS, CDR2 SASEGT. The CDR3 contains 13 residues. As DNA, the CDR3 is TGTGCCAGCAGGACAGGGGGATCAGATACGCAGTATTTT. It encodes CASRTGGSDTQYF.

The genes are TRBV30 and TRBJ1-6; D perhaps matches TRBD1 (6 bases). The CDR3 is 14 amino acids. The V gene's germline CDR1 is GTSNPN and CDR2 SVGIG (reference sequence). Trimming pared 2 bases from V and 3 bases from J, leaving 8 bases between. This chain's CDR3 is CAWSRGGYNSPLHF. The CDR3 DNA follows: TGTGCCTGGAGTAGAGGGGGCTATAATTCACCCCTCCACTTT.

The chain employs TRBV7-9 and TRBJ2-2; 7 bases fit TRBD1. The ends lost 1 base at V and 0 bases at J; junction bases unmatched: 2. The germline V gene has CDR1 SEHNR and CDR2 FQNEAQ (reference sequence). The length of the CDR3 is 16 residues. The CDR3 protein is CASSLGTGTNTGELFF. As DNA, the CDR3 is TGTGCCAGCAGCTTAGGGACAGGCACGAACACCGGGGAGCTGTTTTTT.

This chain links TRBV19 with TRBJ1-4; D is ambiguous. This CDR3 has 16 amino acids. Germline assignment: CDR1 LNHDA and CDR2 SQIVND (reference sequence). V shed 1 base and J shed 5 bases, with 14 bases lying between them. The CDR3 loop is CASSIVGRELNEKLFF. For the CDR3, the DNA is TGTGCCAGTAGTATAGTGGGCCGTGAGCTGAATGAAAAACTGTTTTTT.

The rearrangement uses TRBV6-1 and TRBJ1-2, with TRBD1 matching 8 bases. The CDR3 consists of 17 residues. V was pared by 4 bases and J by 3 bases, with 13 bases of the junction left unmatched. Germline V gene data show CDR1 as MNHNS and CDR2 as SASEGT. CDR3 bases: TGTGCCAGCAGTGGGACAGGGACAGAACCGACTTACTATGGCTACACCTTC. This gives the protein CASSGTGTEPTYYGYTF.

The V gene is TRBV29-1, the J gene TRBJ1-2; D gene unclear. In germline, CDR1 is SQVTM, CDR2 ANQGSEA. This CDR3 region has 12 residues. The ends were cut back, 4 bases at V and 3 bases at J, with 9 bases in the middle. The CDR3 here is CSVVEQYYGYTF. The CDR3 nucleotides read TGCAGCGTTGTGGAACAGTACTATGGCTACACCTTC. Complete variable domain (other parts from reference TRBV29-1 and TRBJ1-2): SAVISQKPSRDICQRGTSLTIQCQVDSQVTMMFWYRQQPGQSLTLIATANQGSEATYESGFVIDKFPISRPNLTFSTLTVSNMSPEDSSIYLCSVVEQYYGYTFGSGTRLTVV.

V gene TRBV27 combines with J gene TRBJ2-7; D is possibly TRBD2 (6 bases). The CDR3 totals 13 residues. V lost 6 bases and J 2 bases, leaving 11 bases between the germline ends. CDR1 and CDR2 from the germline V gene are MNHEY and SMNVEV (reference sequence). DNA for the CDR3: TGTGCCAGCAGGCGGACGGGGGCCTACGAGCAGTACTTC. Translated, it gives CASRRTGAYEQYF.

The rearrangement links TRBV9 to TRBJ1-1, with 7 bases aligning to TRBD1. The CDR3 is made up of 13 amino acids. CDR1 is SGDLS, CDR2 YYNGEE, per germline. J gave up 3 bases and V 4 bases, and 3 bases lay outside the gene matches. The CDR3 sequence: CASSRDRYTEAFF. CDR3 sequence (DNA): TGTGCCAGCAGCCGGGACAGATACACTGAAGCTTTCTTT.

The CDR3, as DNA: TGTGCCACCAGCATACAGGGGAGTGGGGCCAACGTCCTGACTTTC. It codes for CATSIQGSGANVLTF. The genes are TRBV15 and TRBJ2-6; 7 bases fit TRBD1. Trimming took 4 bases from V and 3 from J; bases not matched to a gene: 3. The CDR3 contains 15 residues. Germline V CDR1 and CDR2: LNHNV, YYDKDF (reference sequence).

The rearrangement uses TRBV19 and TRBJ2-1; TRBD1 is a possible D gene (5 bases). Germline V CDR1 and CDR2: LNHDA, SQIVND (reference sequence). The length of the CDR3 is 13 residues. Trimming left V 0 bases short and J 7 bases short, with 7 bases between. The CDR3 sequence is CASSIDRVNEQFF. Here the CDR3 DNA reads TGTGCCAGTAGTATAGACAGGGTAAATGAGCAGTTCTTC.

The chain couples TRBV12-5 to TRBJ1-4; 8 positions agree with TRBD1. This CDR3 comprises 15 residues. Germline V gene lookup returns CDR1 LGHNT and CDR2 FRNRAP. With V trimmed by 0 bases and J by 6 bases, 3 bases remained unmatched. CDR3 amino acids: CASGLVLTGDEKLFF. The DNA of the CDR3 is TGTGCTAGTGGTTTGGTACTGACAGGGGATGAAAAACTGTTTTTT.

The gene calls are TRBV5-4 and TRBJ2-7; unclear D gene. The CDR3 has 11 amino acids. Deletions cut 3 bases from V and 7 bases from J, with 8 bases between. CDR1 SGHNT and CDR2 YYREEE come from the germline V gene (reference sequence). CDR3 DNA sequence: TGTGCCAGCAGCTGGGCTGGGGAGCAGTACTTC. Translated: CASSWAGEQYF.

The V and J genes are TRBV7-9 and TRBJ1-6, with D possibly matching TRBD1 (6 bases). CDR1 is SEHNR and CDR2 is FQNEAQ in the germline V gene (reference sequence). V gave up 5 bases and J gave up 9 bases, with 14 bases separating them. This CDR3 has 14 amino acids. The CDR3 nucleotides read TGTGCCAGCAGCCCTTCAGGGGTTGGTTCACCCCTCCACTTT. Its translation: CASSPSGVGSPLHF.

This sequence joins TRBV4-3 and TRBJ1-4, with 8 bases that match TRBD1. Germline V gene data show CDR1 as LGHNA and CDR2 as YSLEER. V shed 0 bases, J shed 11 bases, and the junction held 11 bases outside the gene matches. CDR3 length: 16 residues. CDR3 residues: CASSQEGQATTRKLFF. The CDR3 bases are TGCGCCAGCAGCCAAGAGGGACAGGCGACTACGAGGAAACTGTTTTTT.

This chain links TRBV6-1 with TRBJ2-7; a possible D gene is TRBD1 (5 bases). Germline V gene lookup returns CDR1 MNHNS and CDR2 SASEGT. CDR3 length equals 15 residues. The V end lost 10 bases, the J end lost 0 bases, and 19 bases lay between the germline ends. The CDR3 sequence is CATDSFRVSSYEQYF. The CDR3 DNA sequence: TGTGCCACCGATTCTTTCAGGGTAAGCTCCTACGAGCAGTACTTC.

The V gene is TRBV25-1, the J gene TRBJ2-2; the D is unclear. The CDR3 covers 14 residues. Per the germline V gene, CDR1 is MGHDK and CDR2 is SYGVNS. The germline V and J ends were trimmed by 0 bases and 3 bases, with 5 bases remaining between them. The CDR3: CASSEYPDTGELFF. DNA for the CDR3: TGTGCCAGCAGTGAATACCCGGACACCGGGGAGCTGTTTTTT. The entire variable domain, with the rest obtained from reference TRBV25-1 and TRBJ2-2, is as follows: EADIYQTPRYLVIGTGKKITLECSQTMGHDKMYWYQQDPGMELHLIHYSYGVNSTEKGDLSSESTVSRIRTEHFPLTLESARPSHTSQYLCASSEYPDTGELFFGEGSRLTVL.

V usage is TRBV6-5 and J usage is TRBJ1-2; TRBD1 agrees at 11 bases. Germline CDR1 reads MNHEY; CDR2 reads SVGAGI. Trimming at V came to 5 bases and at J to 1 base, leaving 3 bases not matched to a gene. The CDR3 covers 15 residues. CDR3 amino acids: CASSPGTGGNYGYTF. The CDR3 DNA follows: TGTGCCAGCAGTCCCGGGACAGGGGGTAACTATGGCTACACCTTC.

CDR3 nucleotide sequence: TGTGCCAGCAGTGCTGCAGGTCGGAACACCATATATTTT. It codes for CASSAAGRNTIYF. The chain has TRBV25-1 and TRBJ1-3, with D uncertain. CDR1 is MGHDK and CDR2 is SYGVNS in the germline V gene. This CDR3 has 13 residues. V lost 4 bases, J lost 7 bases, and 11 bases lay in between.

CDR3 coding DNA: TGTGCCAGCAGCTCGACCCCCTTAGCGGGGCGGATCTACAATGAGCAGTTCTTC. Protein product: CASSSTPLAGRIYNEQFF. This chain connects TRBV5-8 to TRBJ2-1, with 8 nucleotides matching TRBD2. The V and J ends lost 3 bases and 3 bases, in that order; junction bases with no gene match: 14. Germline V gene data show CDR1 as SGHTS and CDR2 as YDEGEE. CDR3 length: 18 amino acids. Based on the CDR3 plus reference TRBV5-8 and TRBJ2-1, the full variable domain is EAGVTQSPTHLIKTRGQQATLRCSPISGHTSVYWYQQALGLGLQFLLWYDEGEERNRGNFPPRFSGRQFPNYSSELNVNALELEDSALYLCASSSTPLAGRIYNEQFFGPGTRLTVL.

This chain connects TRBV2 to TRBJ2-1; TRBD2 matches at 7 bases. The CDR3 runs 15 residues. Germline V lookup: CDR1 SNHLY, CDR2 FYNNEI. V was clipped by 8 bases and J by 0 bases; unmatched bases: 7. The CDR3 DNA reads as TGTGCCAGCGCCCGGGAGCGGGGCTCCTACAATGAGCAGTTCTTC. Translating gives CASARERGSYNEQFF.

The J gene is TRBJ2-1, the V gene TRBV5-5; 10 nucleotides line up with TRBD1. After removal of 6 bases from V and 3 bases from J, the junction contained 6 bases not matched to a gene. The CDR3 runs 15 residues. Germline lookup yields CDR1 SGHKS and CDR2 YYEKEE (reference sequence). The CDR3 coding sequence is TGTGCCAGCACCTGGGGACAGGGGTACTACAATGAGCAGTTCTTC. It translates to CASTWGQGYYNEQFF.

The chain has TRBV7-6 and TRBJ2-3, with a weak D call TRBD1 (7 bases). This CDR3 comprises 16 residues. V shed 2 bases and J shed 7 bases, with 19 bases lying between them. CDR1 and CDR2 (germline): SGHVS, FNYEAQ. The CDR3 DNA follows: TGTGCCAGCAGCTTAACCATCCAGGGGGGCCGAAATACGCAGTATTTT. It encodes CASSLTIQGGRNTQYF.

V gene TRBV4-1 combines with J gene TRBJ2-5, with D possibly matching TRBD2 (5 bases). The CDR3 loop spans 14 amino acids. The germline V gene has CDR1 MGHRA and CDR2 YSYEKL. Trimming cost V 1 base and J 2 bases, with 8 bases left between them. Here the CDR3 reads CASSQGGSQETQYF. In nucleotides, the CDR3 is TGCGCCAGCAGCCAAGGTGGGAGTCAAGAGACCCAGTACTTC.

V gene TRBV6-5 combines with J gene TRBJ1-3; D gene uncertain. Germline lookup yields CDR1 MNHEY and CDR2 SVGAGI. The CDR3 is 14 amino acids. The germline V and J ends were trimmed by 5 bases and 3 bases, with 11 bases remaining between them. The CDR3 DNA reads TGTGCCAGCAGTAGGAGCGATTATGGAAACACCATATATTTT. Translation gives CASSRSDYGNTIYF.

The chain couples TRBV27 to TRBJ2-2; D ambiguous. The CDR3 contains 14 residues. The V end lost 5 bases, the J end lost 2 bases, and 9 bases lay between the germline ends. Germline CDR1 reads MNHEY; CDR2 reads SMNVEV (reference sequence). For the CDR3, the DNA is TGTGCCAGCAGTCGCCCTACTAACACCGGGGAGCTGTTTTTT. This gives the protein CASSRPTNTGELFF.